This T cell receptor beta chain was captured by sequencing in a study of blood T cells in healthy people across ages. Study outcomes and limitations: Naive T cell percentage showed a strong correlation with the diversity of TCR beta. Compared with aged donors, long-lived donors showed fewer expanded clones, suggesting selection.

Each sample gave at least 7 million isolated PBMCs. The germline CDR1 and CDR2 sequences are SEHNR and FQNEAQ (reference sequence). The CDR3 is 13 residues long. V lost 0 bases, J lost 6 bases, and 6 bases lay in between. As regards this clonotype: The antigen is undetermined.

A second PCR, run for roughly 7 to 11 cycles, used a sample-barcoded 5' primer plus a J-beta primer mix. Sequencing of every sample gave 2.5 million or more CDR3-containing paired-end reads. From the 5' RACE reads, TCRdb called clonotypes with MiXCR, one entry per CDR3 protein. Of about 1.1 million distinct CDR3 sequences in the sample, around two fifths are singletons; the top ten hold around 12%. This clonotype was sampled from a man between 18 and 35 years old in good health. The sequenced sample consisted of blood. The chain couples TRBV7-9 to TRBJ1-5; no definite D call. The DNA of the CDR3 is TGTGCCAGCAGCTTAGCCGGCGGTCAGCCCCAGCATTTT. Translation: CASSLAGGQPQHF. Variable domain in full (rest from reference TRBV7-9 and TRBJ1-5): DTGVSQNPRHKITKRGQNVTFRCDPISEHNRLYWYRQTLGQGPEFLTYFQNEAQLEKSRLLSDRFSAERPKGSFSTLEIQRTEQGDSAMYLCASSLAGGQPQHFGDGTRLSIL.